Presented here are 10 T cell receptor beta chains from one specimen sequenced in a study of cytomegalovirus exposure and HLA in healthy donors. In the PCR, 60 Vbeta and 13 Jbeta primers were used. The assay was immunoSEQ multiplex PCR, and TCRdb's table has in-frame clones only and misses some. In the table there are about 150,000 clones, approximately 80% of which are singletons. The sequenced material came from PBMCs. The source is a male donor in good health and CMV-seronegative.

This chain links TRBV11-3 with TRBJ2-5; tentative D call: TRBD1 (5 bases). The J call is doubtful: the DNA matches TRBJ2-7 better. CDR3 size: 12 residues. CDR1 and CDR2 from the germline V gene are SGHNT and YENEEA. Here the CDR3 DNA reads TGTGCCAGCAGCCTGGACAACTACGAGCAGTACTTC. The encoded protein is CASSLDNYEQYF.

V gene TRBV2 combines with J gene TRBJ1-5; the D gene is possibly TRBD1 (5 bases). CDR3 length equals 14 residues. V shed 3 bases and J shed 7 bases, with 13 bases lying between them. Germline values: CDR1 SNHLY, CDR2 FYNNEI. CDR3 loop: CASSDMRGGQPQHF. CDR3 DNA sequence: TGTGCCAGCAGTGACATGAGGGGAGGGCAGCCCCAGCATTTT.

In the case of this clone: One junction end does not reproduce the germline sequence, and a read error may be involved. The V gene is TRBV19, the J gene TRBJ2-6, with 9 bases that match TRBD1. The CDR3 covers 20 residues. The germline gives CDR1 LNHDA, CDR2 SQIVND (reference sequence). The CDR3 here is CASSVRDRVPFVSGANGLTF. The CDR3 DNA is TGTGCCAGTAGCGTCCGGGACAGGGTGCCTTTTGTCTCTGGGGCCAACGGCCTGACTTTC.

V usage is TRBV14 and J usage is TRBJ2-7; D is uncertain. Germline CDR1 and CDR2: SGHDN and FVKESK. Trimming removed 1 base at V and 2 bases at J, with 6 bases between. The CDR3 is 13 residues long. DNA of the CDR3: TGTGCCAGCAGCCAAGTGGCCGCCTACGAGCAGTACTTC. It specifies CASSQVAAYEQYF.

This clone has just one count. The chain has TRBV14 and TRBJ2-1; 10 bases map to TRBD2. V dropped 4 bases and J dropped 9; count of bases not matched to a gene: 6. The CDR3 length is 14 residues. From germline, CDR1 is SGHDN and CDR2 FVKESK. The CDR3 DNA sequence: TGTGCCAGCAGCCGGCTAGCGGGGGACTTTGAGCAGTTCTTC. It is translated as CASSRLAGDFEQFF.

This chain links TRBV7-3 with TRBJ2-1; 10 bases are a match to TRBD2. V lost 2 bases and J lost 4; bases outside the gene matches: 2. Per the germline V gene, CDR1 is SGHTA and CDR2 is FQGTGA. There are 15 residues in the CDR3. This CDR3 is CASSLLAGGYNEQFF. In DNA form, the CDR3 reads TGTGCCAGCAGCTTATTAGCGGGGGGTTACAATGAGCAGTTCTTC.

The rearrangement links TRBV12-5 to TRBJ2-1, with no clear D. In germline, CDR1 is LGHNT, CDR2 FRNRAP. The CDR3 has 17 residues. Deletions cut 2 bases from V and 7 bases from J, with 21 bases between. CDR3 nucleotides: TGTGCTAGTGGTTTGTTATCATCCCGAGCAGGTAGAAATGAGCAGTTCTTC. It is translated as CASGLLSSRAGRNEQFF. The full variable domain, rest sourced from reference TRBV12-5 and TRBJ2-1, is DARVTQTPRHKVTEMGQEVTMRCQPILGHNTVFWYRQTMMQGLELLAYFRNRAPLDDSGMPKDRFSAEMPDATLATLKIQPSEPRDSAVYFCASGLLSSRAGRNEQFFGPGTRLTVL.

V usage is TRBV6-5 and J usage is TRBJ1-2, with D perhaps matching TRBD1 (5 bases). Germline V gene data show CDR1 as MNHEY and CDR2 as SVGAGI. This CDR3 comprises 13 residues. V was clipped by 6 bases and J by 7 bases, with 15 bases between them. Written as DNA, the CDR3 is TGTGCCAGCAGGCGGGGCGCGGAGGGTGGCTACACCTTC. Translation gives CASRRGAEGGYTF.

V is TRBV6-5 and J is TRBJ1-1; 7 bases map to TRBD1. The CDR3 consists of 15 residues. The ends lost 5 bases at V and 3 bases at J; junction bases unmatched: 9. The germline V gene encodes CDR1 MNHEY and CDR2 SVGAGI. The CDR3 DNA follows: TGTGCCAGCAGTGTTAAGGGGGACAGCTACACTGAAGCTTTCTTT. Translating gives CASSVKGDSYTEAFF.

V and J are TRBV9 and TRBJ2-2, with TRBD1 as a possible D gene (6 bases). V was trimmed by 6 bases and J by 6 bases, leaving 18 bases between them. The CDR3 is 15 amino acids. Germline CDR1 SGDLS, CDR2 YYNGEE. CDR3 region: CASNAGEVRSGELFF. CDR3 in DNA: TGTGCCAGCAATGCAGGGGAAGTAAGATCCGGGGAGCTGTTTTTT.